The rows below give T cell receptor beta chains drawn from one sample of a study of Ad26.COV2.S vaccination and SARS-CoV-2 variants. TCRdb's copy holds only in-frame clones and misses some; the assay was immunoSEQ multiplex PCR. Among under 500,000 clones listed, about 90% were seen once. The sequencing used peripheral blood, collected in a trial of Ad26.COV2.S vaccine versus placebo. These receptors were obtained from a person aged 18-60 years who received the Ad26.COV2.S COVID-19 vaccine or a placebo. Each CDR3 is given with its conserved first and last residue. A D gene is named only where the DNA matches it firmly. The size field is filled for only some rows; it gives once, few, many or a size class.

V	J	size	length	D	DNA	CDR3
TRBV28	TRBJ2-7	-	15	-	TGTGCCAGCAGTTCGGGTCCTTCGGGCTCCTACGAGCAGTACTTC	CASSSGPSGSYEQYF
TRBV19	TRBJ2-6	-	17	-	TGTGCCAGTAGTAAGCAGGTGGGAGACTCTGGGGCCAACGTCCTGACTTTC	CASSKQVGDSGANVLTF
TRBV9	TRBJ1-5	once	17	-	TGTGCCAGCAGCGCCCAGGGACCGAGGGCCTCCAATCAGCCCCAGCATTTT	CASSAQGPRASNQPQHF
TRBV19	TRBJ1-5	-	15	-	TGTGCCAGTAGTACCACAGGGAGGAGAAATCAGCCCCAGCATTTT	CASSTTGRRNQPQHF
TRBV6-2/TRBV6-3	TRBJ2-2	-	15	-	TGTGCCAGCAGTTACGCTCGAGGTGGGGCCGGGGAGCTGTTTTTT	CASSYARGGAGELFF
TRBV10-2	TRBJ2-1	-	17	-	TGCGCCAGCAGTGAGAGGGCCACTTCCACGGGCTTGAATGAGCAGTTCTTC	CASSERATSTGLNEQFF
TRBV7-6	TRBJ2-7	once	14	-	TGTGCCAGCAGCTTAGCAGCAGGTGCCTACGAGCAGTACTTC	CASSLAAGAYEQYF
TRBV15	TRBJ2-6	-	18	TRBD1	TGTGCCACCAGCAGAGTAACAGGGGCAGGCCCTGGGGCCAACGTCCTGACTTTC	CATSRVTGAGPGANVLTF
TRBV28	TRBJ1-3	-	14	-	TGTGCCAGCAGCGACGGTGGTCCTGGAAACACCATATATTTT	CASSDGGPGNTIYF
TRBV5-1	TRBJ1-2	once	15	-	TGCGCCAGCAGAGAGGGGGAGTCACCAAACTATGGCTACACCTTC	CASREGESPNYGYTF
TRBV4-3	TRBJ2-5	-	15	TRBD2	TGCGCCAGCAGCCAAGATTTCCTAGCGGGGGAGACCCAGTACTTC	CASSQDFLAGETQYF
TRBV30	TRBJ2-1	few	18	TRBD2	TGTGCCTGGAGTGTACTGATGGGTGGGCTAGCGGACTACAATGAGCAGTTCTTC	CAWSVLMGGLADYNEQFF
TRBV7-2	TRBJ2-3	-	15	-	TGTGCCAGCAGCCCGGACAGAACTAGCACAGATACGCAGTATTTT	CASSPDRTSTDTQYF
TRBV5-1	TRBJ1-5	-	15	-	TGCGCCAGCAGCTTGCAGGGGAGTACCAATCAGCCCCAGCATTTT	CASSLQGSTNQPQHF
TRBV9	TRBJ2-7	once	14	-	TGTGCCAGCAGCGGGCAGGGGCCGACCTACGAGCAGTACTTC	CASSGQGPTYEQYF
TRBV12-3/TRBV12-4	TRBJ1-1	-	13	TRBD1	TGTGCCAGCCAACAGGGGTTTCGTACTGAAGCTTTCTTT	CASQQGFRTEAFF
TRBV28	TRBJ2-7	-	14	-	TGTGCCAGCAGTCCCCGTTGGCAGGGCTACGAGCAGTACTTC	CASSPRWQGYEQYF
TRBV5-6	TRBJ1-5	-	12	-	TGTGCCAGCAGCTTGGAAGATCAGCCCCAGCATTTT	CASSLEDQPQHF
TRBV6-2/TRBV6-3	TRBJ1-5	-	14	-	TGTGCCAGCAGATACTCGGGCAGGGCGCAGCCCCAGCATTTT	CASRYSGRAQPQHF
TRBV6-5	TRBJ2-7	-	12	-	TGTGCCAGCAGTCACCCCTCCTACGAGCAGTACTTC	CASSHPSYEQYF
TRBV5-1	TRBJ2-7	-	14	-	TGCGCCAGCAGCAGGACAGTATCCAAGCTCGAGCAGTACTTC	CASSRTVSKLEQYF
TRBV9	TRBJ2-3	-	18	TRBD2	TGTGCCAGCAGCGTGGATCCAATAGCGGGGGCCAGCACAGATACGCAGTATTTT	CASSVDPIAGASTDTQYF
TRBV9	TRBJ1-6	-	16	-	TGTGCCAGCAGCCTCCTACCCGGCGGGAGTAATTCACCCCTCCACTTT	CASSLLPGGSNSPLHF
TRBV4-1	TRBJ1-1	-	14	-	TGCGCCAGCAGCCAAGTCTCCGCGAACACTGAAGCTTTCTTT	CASSQVSANTEAFF
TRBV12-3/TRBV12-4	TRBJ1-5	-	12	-	TGTGCCAGCACTCGGGGGGGGCAGCCCCAGCATTTT	CASTRGGQPQHF
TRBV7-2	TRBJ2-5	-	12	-	TGTGCCAGCAGCTTAGTCAGAGAGACCCAGTACTTC	CASSLVRETQYF
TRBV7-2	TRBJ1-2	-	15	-	TGTGCCAGCAGCCAAACCCGGGGGGCCAACTATGGCTACACCTTC	CASSQTRGANYGYTF
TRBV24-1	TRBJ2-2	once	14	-	TGTGCCACCAGTGTCGACAGGAACACCGGGGAGCTGTTTTTT	CATSVDRNTGELFF
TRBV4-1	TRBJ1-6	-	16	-	TGCGCCAGCAGCCAAGAGGGCCGGCAGGGGTATTCACCCCTCCACTTT	CASSQEGRQGYSPLHF